This TCR beta chain was sequenced for a study of pediatric ulcerative colitis. Whole-study results and caveats: Repertoires came from total lymphocyte DNA, so rare subsets like regulatory T cells may be missed. Compared with controls, ulcerative colitis showed greater blood-rectum clone sharing.

Rectal tissue came from one to two pinch biopsies taken at colonoscopy. The germline V gene has CDR1 SGHTS and CDR2 YDEGEE. This CDR3 region has 14 residues. Trimming removed 5 bases from V and 7 bases from J; junction bases left unmatched: 8. Remarks on this clone: The target antigen is unknown.

Sequencing was performed with immunoSEQ multiplex PCR; in TCRdb, only in-frame clones are kept and a portion is missing. The sample yields 30,000 or so clones, roughly 81% seen once. The TCR was taken from a boy aged 5-17 years with mild ulcerative colitis. V and J are TRBV5-8 and TRBJ2-1; the match to TRBD2 covers 8 bases. The sequencing sample was made of gut tissue. The CDR3 reads CASRLSGGTNEQFF. The CDR3 DNA follows: TGTGCCAGCAGGCTCTCGGGAGGGACGAATGAGCAGTTCTTC.